Detailed here is one T cell receptor (beta chain). The CDR3 has 15 amino acids. The germline gives CDR1 LNHDA, CDR2 SQIVND (reference sequence). V lost 7 bases, J lost 2 bases, and 17 bases lay in between. The data were taken from a study of CD8 T cells in ankylosing spondylitis. As the method for making TCR beta libraries, quantitative 5'-RACE with molecular barcodes was used. From the 5' RACE reads, TCRdb called clonotypes with MiXCR, one entry per CDR3 protein. The sample has some 350,000 distinct CDR3 sequences, under 15% seen once. Sequencing was done on a sample of blood, either unsorted or a sorted T cell fraction (not recorded which). The J gene is TRBJ1-1, the V gene TRBV19, with D maybe TRBD1 (6 bases). This receptor was obtained from a male donor with ankylosing spondylitis or in good health (not recorded which). In nucleotides, the CDR3 is TGTGCCAGTACCCGGGGGCGGGGGAATAACACTGAAGCTTTCTTT. Protein sequence: CASTRGRGNNTEAFF. Full variable domain (outside the CDR3, taken from reference TRBV19 and TRBJ1-1): DGGITQSPKYLFRKEGQNVTLSCEQNLNHDAMYWYRQDPGQGLRLIYYSQIVNDFQKGDIAEGYSVSREKKESFPLTVTSAQKNPTAFYLCASTRGRGNNTEAFFGQGTRLTVV.